This TCR beta chain was sequenced in a study of T-cell memory formation after mild COVID-19. This CDR3 region has 14 residues. TCRdb processed the 5' RACE reads anew with MiXCR; each CDR3 protein has one entry. Among 550,000 to 600,000 distinct CDR3 sequences listed, roughly a fifth were seen once. Sequenced input: PBMCs or a T cell subset sorted from them (not recorded which). The clonotype was recovered from an adult woman who had mild COVID-19 (a few samples of this study predate the infection). Cell type and time point are not known. This chain links TRBV21-1 with TRBJ2-7; the DNA was not compared with TRBD1, the D call given in the table. TRBV21-1 is a pseudogene locus. The CDR3 DNA reads TGTGCCAGCACTACAGGGCTGAGCTCCTACGAGCAGTACTTC. Its protein product is CASTTGLSSYEQYF.